This TCR beta chain is from a study of type 1 and type 2 diabetes patients. In the study overall: The cohort mixed type 1 diabetes, type 2 diabetes and nondiabetic donors.

Standard classification criteria confirmed type 1 or type 2 diabetes in all patients. PCR was run on genomic DNA. The TCR beta CDR3 region was amplified using 30 forward and 13 reverse primers. TCRdb re-called the multiplex PCR reads through MiXCR, storing one row per CDR3 protein. The sample holds a few hundred thousand distinct CDR3 sequences, roughly 50% seen once. As regards this clonotype: No antigen is known for it.

Study conclusions and caveats: Some expanded clones seen only in T1D might occur in additional T2D or control samples.

The receptor's source is a man aged 18-30 years with type 2 diabetes. The sample comprised peripheral blood mononuclear cells (PBMCs).

CDR3 coding DNA: TGTGCCAGCAGTAAACAGGGGCTCGATGGCTACACCTTC. Translated: CASSKQGLDGYTF. The chain recombines TRBV6-5 with TRBJ1-2; TRBD1 matches at 7 bases. Germline V gene sequence: CDR1 MNHEY, CDR2 SVGAGI. The CDR3 is 13 amino acids. V shed 5 bases and J 6 bases; nucleotides not matched to a gene: 6.